The present T cell receptor (beta chain) was sequenced within a study of blood T cell repertoires in COVID-19. The overall study: Some COVID-19 samples were acute and others convalescent; all came from the United States, Italy and Spain. In each case, the material was cDNA or gDNA derived from T cells, B-cell-depleted T cells, or PBMCs.

In the authors' methods: Amplification from reference gene primers served as the basis for estimated nucleated cell counts. Sequenced by immunoSEQ multiplex PCR; TCRdb stores in-frame clones only, minus some. For V, J and clone size, that table is used; D and trimming come from the DNA. The sample holds a few hundred thousand clones, roughly 80% seen once. The germline V gene encodes CDR1 MNHEY and CDR2 SVGAGI. Trimming removed 6 bases from V and 7 bases from J, with 18 bases in between. The CDR3 totals 14 residues. Sequencing was carried out using peripheral blood. The chain links TRBV6-5 to TRBJ1-2, with D possibly matching TRBD1 (5 bases). The sequence was collected from a woman in her seventies with acute or convalescent COVID-19. CDR3 bases: TGTGCCAGCAGCCTCTCGGAGGGGCTCGCTGGCTACACCTTC. Its translation is CASSLSEGLAGYTF.